The clone carrying this T cell receptor beta chain was counted between two and nine times. As yet, its antigen is unknown. Per the germline V gene, CDR1 is SGDLS and CDR2 is YYNGEE. V was clipped by 0 bases and J by 8 bases; unmatched bases: 2. The CDR3 sequence is 15 residues long. Libraries were prepared by immunoSEQ multiplex PCR; TCRdb keeps only in-frame clonotypes and omits some of them. Here the sample spans about 85,000 clones, under 85% being singletons. This sample was included in a study of graft-versus-host responses after intestinal transplantation. Study as a whole: All recipients were given anti-thymocyte globulin induction, and tacrolimus and steroids were then administered for about three years. Study-level findings and limits: There was an association between peak levels of circulating GvH clones and early post-transplant HvG declines. Within the allografts of patients who had graft-donor T cell macrochimerism, graft-versus-host to host-versus-graft clonal ratios were high. Detection of GvH clones occurred in recipient marrow, and some had their first appearance in ileum or blood.

The chain combines TRBV9 with TRBJ2-1, with TRBD2 identical over 13 bases. Sequenced material: unstimulated CD8+ T cells sorted from spleen or lymph node cells, taken before intestinal transplant. This receptor was taken from a human donor who received an intestinal transplant. This CDR3 is CASSVVGLAGDEQFF. CDR3 nucleotide sequence: TGTGCCAGCAGCGTAGTAGGACTAGCGGGAGATGAGCAGTTCTTC.